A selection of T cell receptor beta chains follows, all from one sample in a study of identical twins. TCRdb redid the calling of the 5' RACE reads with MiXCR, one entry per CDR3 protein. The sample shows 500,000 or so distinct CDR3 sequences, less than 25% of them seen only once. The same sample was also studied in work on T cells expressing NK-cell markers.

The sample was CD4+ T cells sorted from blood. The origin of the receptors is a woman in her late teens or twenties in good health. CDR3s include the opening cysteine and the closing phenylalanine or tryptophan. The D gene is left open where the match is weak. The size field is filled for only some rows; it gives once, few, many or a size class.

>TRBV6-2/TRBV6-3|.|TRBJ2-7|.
TGTGCCAGCAGCCCCGCCGCAACTAGCTTACCCTACGAGCAGTACTTC
CASSPAATSLPYEQYF
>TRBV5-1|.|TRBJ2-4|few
TGCGCCAGCAGCCCCCTGTCCAGCCAAAACATTCAGTACTTC
CASSPLSSQNIQYF
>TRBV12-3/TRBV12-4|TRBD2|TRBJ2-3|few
TGTGCCAGCAGGATGCCGGGACTAGCGGGAGTTGGTACGCAGTATTTT
CASRMPGLAGVGTQYF
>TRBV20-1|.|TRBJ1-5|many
TGCAGTGCTAGGTCACCTTCGGGGCCCCAGCATTTT
CSARSPSGPQHF
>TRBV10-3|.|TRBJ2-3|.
TGTGCCATCAGAAAATTCGGTACGCAGTATTTT
CAIRKFGTQYF
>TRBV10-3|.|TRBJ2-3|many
TGTGCCATCCGCGGTGTAGATACGCAGTATTTT
CAIRGVDTQYF
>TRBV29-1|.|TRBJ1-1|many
TGCAGCGCATTCCGGGGCACTGAAGCTTTCTTT
CSAFRGTEAFF
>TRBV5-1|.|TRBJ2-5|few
TGCGCCAGCAGCCGATGGGGGAGCCAAGAGACCCAGTACTTC
CASSRWGSQETQYF
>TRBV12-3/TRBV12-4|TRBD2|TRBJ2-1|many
TGTGCCAGCAGTCCTTGGGGTAGCGGGGATGAGCAGTTCTTC
CASSPWGSGDEQFF
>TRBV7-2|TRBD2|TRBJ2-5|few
TGTGCCAGCAGCGAGGGACTAGCGGGAGAGACCCAGTACTTC
CASSEGLAGETQYF
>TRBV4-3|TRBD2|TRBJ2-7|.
TGCGCCAGCAGCCAATCCTGGACTAGCGGGGGATCTAGGTCCTACGAGCAGTACTTC
CASSQSWTSGGSRSYEQYF
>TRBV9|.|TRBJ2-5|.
TGTGCCAGCAGTCCCGGCCCCCGGGCCCCACAAGAGACCCAGTACTTC
CASSPGPRAPQETQYF
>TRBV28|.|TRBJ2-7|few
TGTGCCAGCAGTTTCGCAAAGCACGAGCAGTACTTC
CASSFAKHEQYF
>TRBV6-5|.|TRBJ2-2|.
TGTGCCAGCAGTTACGGGTTAACAGGGCCAGTCACCGGGGAGCTGTTTTTT
CASSYGLTGPVTGELFF
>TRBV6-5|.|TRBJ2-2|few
TGTGCCAGCAGTTACAGGGACAACATGAACACCGGGGAGCTGTTTTTT
CASSYRDNMNTGELFF
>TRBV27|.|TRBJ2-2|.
TGTGCCAGCAGCCGTGCTCCGGCCACCGGGGAGCTGTTTTTT
CASSRAPATGELFF
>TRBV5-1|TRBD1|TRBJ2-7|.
TGCGCCAGCAGCGTACAGGGGCTCCCTCGTTACGAGCAGTACTTC
CASSVQGLPRYEQYF
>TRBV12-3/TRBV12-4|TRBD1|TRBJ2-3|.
TGTGCCAGCAGTTTATGGGGGACAGGGATCACAGATACGCAGTATTTT
CASSLWGTGITDTQYF
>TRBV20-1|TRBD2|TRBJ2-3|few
TGCAGTGCTAGAGAGCGGGGGGGCCTGGGCACAGATACGCAGTATTTT
CSARERGGLGTDTQYF
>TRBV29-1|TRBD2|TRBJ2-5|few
TGCAGCGTTGACCTGGGACTAGCGCAGGAGACCCAGTACTTC
CSVDLGLAQETQYF
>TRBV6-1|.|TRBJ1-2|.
TGTGCCAGCAGTCGTACCGCCCAGGCCCCCTATGGCTACACCTTC
CASSRTAQAPYGYTF
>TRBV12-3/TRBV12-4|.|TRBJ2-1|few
TGTGCCAGCAGTTTATGGTGGCAGGGCCATGAGAATGAGCAGTTCTTC
CASSLWWQGHENEQFF
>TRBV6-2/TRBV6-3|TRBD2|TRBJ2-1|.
TGTGCCAGCAGTTACCCCTTTAGCGGGAGGTTTCCTCATTTCTTC
CASSYPFSGRFPHFF
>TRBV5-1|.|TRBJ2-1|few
TGCGCCAGCAGCGCGGACTTCAATGAGCAGTTCTTC
CASSADFNEQFF
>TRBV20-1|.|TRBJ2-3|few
TGCAGTGCTAGGCGGGGGCCCATCACAGATACGCAGTATTTT
CSARRGPITDTQYF
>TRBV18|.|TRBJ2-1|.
TGTGCCAGCTCACCACTTGGGGGGGCCCCAAGGGAGCAGTTCTTC
CASSPLGGAPREQFF
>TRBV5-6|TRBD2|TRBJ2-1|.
TGTGCCAGCAGCCCCTCACTAGCGGGGGGGCTCTATGAGCAGTTCTTC
CASSPSLAGGLYEQFF
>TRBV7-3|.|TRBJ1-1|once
TGTGCCAGCAGCAAGGACGGTTTGAACACTGAAGCTTTCTTT
CASSKDGLNTEAFF
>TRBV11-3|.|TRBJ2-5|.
TGTGCCAGCAGCCTCCTGATGGGGGTACAAGAGACCCAGTACTTC
CASSLLMGVQETQYF
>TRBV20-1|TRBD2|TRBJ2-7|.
TGCAGTGCTCGGGGGGTTGGGTATGGGCACCACGAGCAGTACTTC
CSARGVGYGHHEQYF
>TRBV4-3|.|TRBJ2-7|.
TGCGCCAGCACCTGGAAACTCGCTAGCGACTCCTACGAGCAGTACTTC
CASTWKLASDSYEQYF
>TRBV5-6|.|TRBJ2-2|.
TGTGCCAGCAGCTTGGGCTTCACCGGGGAGCTGTTTTTT
CASSLGFTGELFF
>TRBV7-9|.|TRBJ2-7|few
TGTGCCAGCAGCTTCGGGCGCCTCTACGAGCAGTACTTC
CASSFGRLYEQYF
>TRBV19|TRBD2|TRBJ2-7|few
TGTGCCAGTACCTTGGATAGCGGGAGCTACGAGCAGTACTTC
CASTLDSGSYEQYF
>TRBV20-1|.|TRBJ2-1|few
TGCAGTGCTAGATTAGGGGGAGCGAAGAATGAGCAGTTCTTC
CSARLGGAKNEQFF
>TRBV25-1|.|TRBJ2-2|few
TGTGCCAGCAGCGTCTCAGGGGTCACCGGGGAGCTGTTTTTT
CASSVSGVTGELFF
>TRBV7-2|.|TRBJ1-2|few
TGTGCCAGCAGCTTAGGGGGGGACTACACCTTC
CASSLGGDYTF
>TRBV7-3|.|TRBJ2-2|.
TGTGCCAGCAGCTTAAGCGGGCGAGCGAACACCGGGGAGCTGTTTTTT
CASSLSGRANTGELFF
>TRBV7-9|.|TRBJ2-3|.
TGTGCCAGCATCGCCTTGGGCGGGACCACAGATACGCAGTATTTT
CASIALGGTTDTQYF
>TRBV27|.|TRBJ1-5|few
TGTGCCAGCAGGAATCAGGGTGTAGGTCAGCCCCAGCATTTT
CASRNQGVGQPQHF
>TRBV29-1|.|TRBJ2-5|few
TGCAGCGGCCTACTAGGTTCGGGGGAGACCCAGTACTTC
CSGLLGSGETQYF
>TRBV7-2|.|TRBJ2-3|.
TGTGCCAGCAGCTTAGGTCTGAGAGATACGCAGTATTTT
CASSLGLRDTQYF
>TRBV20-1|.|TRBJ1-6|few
TGCAGTGCGAGGGGTCGACGGGAGAATTCACCCCTCCACTTT
CSARGRRENSPLHF
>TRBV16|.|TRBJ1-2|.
TGTGCCAGCAGCCAATCCGGGGACGGTTATGGCTACACCTTC
CASSQSGDGYGYTF
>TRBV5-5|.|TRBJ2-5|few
TGTGCCAGCAGCTTTCCGGGGGCAGAAGAGACCCAGTACTTC
CASSFPGAEETQYF
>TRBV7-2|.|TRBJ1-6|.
TGTGCCAGCAGCCCACAGACAGGCTATAATTCACCCCTCCACTTT
CASSPQTGYNSPLHF
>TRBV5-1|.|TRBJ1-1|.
TGCGCCAGCAGCTTGGCGGGGGAGACTGAAGCTTTCTTT
CASSLAGETEAFF
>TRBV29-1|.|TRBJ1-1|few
TGCAGCGTATCGCAGGACACTGAAGCTTTCTTT
CSVSQDTEAFF
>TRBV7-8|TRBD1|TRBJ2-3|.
TGTGCCAGCAGGCGACAGGGGTCGTTTGAAGATACGCAGTATTTT
CASRRQGSFEDTQYF
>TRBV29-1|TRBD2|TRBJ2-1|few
TGCAGCGTTGAACCCTTACTAGCGGGGAAGTCCTACAATGAGCAGTTCTTC
CSVEPLLAGKSYNEQFF
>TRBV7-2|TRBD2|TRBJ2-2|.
TGTGCCAGCAGCTTCCTAGCGGGAGCAAACACCGGGGAGCTGTTTTTT
CASSFLAGANTGELFF
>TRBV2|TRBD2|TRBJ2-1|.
TGTGCCAGCGGGGAGAGGACTAGCGGGAGCAAAGAGCAGTTCTTC
CASGERTSGSKEQFF